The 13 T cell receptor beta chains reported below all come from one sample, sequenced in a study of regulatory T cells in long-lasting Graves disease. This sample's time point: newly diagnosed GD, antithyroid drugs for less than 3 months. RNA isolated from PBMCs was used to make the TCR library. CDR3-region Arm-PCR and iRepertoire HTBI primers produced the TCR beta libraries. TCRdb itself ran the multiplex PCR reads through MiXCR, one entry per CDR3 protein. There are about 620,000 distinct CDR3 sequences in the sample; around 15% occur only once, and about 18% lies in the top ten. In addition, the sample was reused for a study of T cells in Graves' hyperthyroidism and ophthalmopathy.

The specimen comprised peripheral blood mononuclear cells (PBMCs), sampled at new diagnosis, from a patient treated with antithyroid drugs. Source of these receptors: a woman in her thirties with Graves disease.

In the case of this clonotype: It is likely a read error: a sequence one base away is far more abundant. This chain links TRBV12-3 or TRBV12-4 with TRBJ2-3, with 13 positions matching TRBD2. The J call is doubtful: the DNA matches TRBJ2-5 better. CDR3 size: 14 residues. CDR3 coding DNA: TGTGCCAGCAGCCGACTAGCGGGAGGAGGGACCCAGTACTTC. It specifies CASSRLAGGGTQYF.

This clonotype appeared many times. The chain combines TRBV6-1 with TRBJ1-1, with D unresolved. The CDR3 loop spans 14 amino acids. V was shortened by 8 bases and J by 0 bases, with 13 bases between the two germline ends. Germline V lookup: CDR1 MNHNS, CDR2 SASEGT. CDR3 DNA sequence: TGTGCCAGCTATGACGTTCTCATGAACACTGAAGCTTTCTTT. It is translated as CASYDVLMNTEAFF.

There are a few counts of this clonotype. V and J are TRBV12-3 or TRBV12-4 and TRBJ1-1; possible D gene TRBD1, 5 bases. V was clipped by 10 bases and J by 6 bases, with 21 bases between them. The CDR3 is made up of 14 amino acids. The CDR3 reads CANLSGPGIPEAFF. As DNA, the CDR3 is TGTGCCAACCTGTCAGGGCCGGGTATCCCTGAAGCTTTCTTT.

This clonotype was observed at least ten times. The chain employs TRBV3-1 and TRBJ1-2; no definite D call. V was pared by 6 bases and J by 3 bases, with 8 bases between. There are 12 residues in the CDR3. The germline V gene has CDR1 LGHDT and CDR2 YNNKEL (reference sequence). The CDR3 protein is CASSLRDYGYTF. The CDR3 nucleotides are TGTGCCAGCAGTTTGAGGGACTATGGCTACACCTTC.

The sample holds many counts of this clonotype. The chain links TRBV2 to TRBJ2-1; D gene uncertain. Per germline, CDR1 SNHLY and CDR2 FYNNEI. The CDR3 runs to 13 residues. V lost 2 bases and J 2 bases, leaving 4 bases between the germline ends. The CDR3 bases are TGTGCCAGCAGTGAAAATCCCTACAATGAGCAGTTCTTC. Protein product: CASSENPYNEQFF. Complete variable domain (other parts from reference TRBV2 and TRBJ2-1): EPEVTQTPSHQVTQMGQEVILRCVPISNHLYFYWYRQILGQKVEFLVSFYNNEISEKSEIFDDQFSVERPDGSNFTLKIRSTKLEDSAMYFCASSENPYNEQFFGPGTRLTVL.

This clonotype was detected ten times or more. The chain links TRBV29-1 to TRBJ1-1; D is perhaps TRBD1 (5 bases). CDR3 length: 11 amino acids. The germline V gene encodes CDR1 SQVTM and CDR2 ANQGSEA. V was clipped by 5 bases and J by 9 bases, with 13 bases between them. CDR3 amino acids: CSVRRDSQAFF. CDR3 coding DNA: TGCAGCGTTCGACGTGACAGCCAAGCTTTCTTT.

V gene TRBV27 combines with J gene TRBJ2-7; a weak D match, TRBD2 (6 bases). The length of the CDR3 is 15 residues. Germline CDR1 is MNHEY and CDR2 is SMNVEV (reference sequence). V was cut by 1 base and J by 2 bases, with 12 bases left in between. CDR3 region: CASSLYRGYPYEQYF. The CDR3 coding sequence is TGTGCCAGCAGTTTATATCGGGGGTACCCCTACGAGCAGTACTTC.

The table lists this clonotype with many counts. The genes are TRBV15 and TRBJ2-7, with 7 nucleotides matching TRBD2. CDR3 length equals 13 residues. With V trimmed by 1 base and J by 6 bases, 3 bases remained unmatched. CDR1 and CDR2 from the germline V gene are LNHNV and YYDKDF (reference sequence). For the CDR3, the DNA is TGTGCCACCAGCAGAGTCCCTAGCGGCGAGCAGTACTTC. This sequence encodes CATSRVPSGEQYF.

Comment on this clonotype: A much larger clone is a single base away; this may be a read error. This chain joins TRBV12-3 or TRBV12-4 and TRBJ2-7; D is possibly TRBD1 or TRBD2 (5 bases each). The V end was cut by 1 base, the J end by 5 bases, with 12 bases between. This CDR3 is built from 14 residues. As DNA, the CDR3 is TGTGCCAGCAGTTTAGACAGGCGGAGGCACGAGCAGTACTTC. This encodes CASSLDRRRHEQYF.

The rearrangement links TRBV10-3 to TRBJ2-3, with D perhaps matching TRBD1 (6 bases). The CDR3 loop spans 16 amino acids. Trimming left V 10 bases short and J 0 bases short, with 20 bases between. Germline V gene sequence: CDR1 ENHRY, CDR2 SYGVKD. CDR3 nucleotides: TGTGCCACCCAACTAACAGGGCAGCCAAGCACAGATACGCAGTATTTT. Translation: CATQLTGQPSTDTQYF.

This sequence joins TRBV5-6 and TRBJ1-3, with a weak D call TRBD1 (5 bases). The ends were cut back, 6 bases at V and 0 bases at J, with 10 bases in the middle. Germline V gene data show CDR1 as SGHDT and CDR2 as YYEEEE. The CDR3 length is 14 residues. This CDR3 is CASNIGDSGNTIYF. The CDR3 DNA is TGTGCCAGCAACATAGGGGACTCTGGAAACACCATATATTTT.

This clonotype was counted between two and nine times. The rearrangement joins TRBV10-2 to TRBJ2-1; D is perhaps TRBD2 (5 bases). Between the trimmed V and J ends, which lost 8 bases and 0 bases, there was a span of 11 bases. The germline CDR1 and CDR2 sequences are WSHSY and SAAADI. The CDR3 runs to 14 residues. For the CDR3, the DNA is TGCGCCAGCGGAGTAGGGAGCTCCTACAATGAGCAGTTCTTC. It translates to CASGVGSSYNEQFF.

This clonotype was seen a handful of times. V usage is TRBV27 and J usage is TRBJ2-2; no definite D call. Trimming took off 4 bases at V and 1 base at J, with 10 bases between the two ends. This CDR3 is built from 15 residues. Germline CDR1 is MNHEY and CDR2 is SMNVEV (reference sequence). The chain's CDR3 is CASSWSRQNTGELFF. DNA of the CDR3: TGTGCCAGCAGTTGGAGTAGACAGAACACCGGGGAGCTGTTTTTT.